Listed here are 19 T cell receptor beta chains from one sample, sequenced in a study of cytomegalovirus exposure and HLA in healthy donors. Some clones are missing from TCRdb's copy, which holds only in-frame ones; the method was immunoSEQ multiplex PCR. The sample carries about 360,000 clones, around 86% recorded once. The sample taken for sequencing was PBMCs. The origin of the receptors is a young woman in good health and CMV-seronegative.

This clone appeared once. V gene TRBV28 combines with J gene TRBJ1-2; 9 bases fit TRBD1. V dropped 5 bases and J dropped 4; count of bases not matched to a gene: 8. The CDR3 consists of 15 residues. Germline lookup yields CDR1 MDHEN and CDR2 SYDVKM. CDR3 nucleotides: TGTGCCAGCAGTCCGACGACAGGGGGGGCCTATGGCTACACCTTC. Translated: CASSPTTGGAYGYTF.

The chain couples TRBV5-6 to TRBJ2-5; 8 bases fit TRBD1. Germline V lookup: CDR1 SGHDT, CDR2 YYEEEE. The V gene end was trimmed by 7 bases and the J gene end by 4 bases; junction bases not matched to a gene: 6. This CDR3 has 13 amino acids. As DNA, the CDR3 is TGTGCCAGCGGTCCTCAGGGGGCAGAGACCCAGTACTTC. Its protein product is CASGPQGAETQYF.

This rearrangement joins TRBV28 to TRBJ1-5; possible D gene TRBD1, 5 bases. CDR3 length: 14 amino acids. V lost 6 bases and J lost 1, with 10 bases in between. Germline V gene data show CDR1 as MDHEN and CDR2 as SYDVKM. The CDR3 DNA reads TGTGCCAGCAGCAACGGGGGAAGCAATCAGCCCCAGCATTTT. Translation: CASSNGGSNQPQHF.

The CDR3 nucleotides are TGTGCCAGCAGTTATTGGCCTAGCGGCACCGGGGAGCTGTTTTTT. Protein product: CASSYWPSGTGELFF. The genes are TRBV6-5 and TRBJ2-2; 7 nucleotides align to TRBD2. CDR3 length equals 15 residues. Germline-derived CDR1 and CDR2 are MNHEY and SVGAGI. V was pared by 3 bases and J by 4 bases, with 5 bases of the junction left unmatched.

This clone was seen once. This chain uses TRBV5-6 with TRBJ2-1; 9 positions match TRBD1. From germline, CDR1 is SGHDT and CDR2 YYEEEE. There are 16 residues in the CDR3. J lost 3 bases, V lost 3 bases, and 7 bases had no gene match. The CDR3 spells CASSYLQGAVYNEQFF. The DNA for the CDR3 is TGTGCCAGCAGCTACCTACAGGGGGCGGTCTACAATGAGCAGTTCTTC.

The rearrangement joins TRBV4-1 to TRBJ2-1; tentative D call: TRBD1 (6 bases). The CDR3 loop spans 13 amino acids. The V and J ends lost 1 base and 10 bases respectively, with 11 bases between them. Germline CDR1 reads MGHRA; CDR2 reads YSYEKL. CDR3 in amino acids: CASSQGVQGEQFF. The CDR3 DNA reads TGCGCCAGCAGCCAAGGGGTACAGGGAGAGCAGTTCTTC.

The rearrangement links TRBV9 to TRBJ2-2, with 11 positions matching TRBD2. The V segment lost 1 base and the J segment 5 bases; nucleotides outside the gene matches: 4. CDR3 size: 16 residues. Germline assignment: CDR1 SGDLS and CDR2 YYNGEE. CDR3 nucleotides: TGTGCCAGCAGCGTATTAGCGGGAGGGAGAACCGGGGAGCTGTTTTTT. It is translated as CASSVLAGGRTGELFF. The complete variable domain, with remaining parts taken from reference TRBV9 and TRBJ2-2, reads DSGVTQTPKHLITATGQRVTLRCSPRSGDLSVYWYQQSLDQGLQFLIQYYNGEERAKGNILERFSAQQFPDLHSELNLSSLELGDSALYFCASSVLAGGRTGELFFGEGSRLTVL.

The rearrangement links TRBV2 to TRBJ1-6; possibly TRBD1 for D (5 bases). This CDR3 spans 14 amino acids. V was cut by 4 bases and J by 9 bases, with 13 bases left in between. Germline loops: CDR1 SNHLY, CDR2 FYNNEI. CDR3 DNA sequence: TGTGCCAGCAGTGGGGGGGTAGAGGTTTCACCCCTCCACTTT. Its translation is CASSGGVEVSPLHF.

The V gene is TRBV9, the J gene TRBJ2-2; D uncertain. The CDR3 is made up of 14 amino acids. Trimming left V 0 bases short and J 5 bases short, with 8 bases between. From germline, CDR1 is SGDLS and CDR2 YYNGEE. This CDR3 reads CASSVDAGTGELFF. CDR3 nucleotides: TGTGCCAGCAGCGTAGACGCCGGGACCGGGGAGCTGTTTTTT.

The J gene is TRBJ2-1, the V gene TRBV7-9, with 11 bases lining up with TRBD2. V dropped 5 bases and J dropped 8; count of bases not matched to a gene: 11. Germline values: CDR1 SEHNR, CDR2 FQNEAQ (reference sequence). The CDR3 runs 16 residues. DNA for the CDR3: TGTGCCAGCAGCCCGCCTACTAGCGGGAGATGGGATGAGCAGTTCTTC. Translated: CASSPPTSGRWDEQFF.

J is TRBJ2-5 and V is TRBV5-4, with 9 bases aligning to TRBD1. The trim removed 4 bases at V and 5 bases at J, leaving 6 bases unmatched. CDR1 is SGHNT and CDR2 is YYREEE in the germline V gene (reference sequence). The CDR3 runs 14 residues. The CDR3 sequence is CASSLGTGRETQYF. Here the CDR3 DNA reads TGTGCCAGCAGCCTAGGGACAGGGAGGGAGACCCAGTACTTC.

The chain carries TRBV7-9 and TRBJ2-7, with 11 bases lining up with TRBD1. This CDR3 has 19 amino acids. CDR1 is SEHNR and CDR2 is FQNEAQ in the germline V gene (reference sequence). The trim removed 1 base at V and 6 bases at J, leaving 17 bases unmatched. CDR3 in amino acids: CASSLGEVFYGQGAGEQYF. CDR3 DNA sequence: TGTGCCAGCAGCTTAGGGGAAGTATTTTATGGACAGGGGGCAGGCGAGCAGTACTTC.

The chain links TRBV28 to TRBJ1-3; no clear D. The ends were cut back, 3 bases at V and 2 bases at J, with 11 bases in the middle. The CDR3 spans 15 residues. Germline values: CDR1 MDHEN, CDR2 SYDVKM. The CDR3 bases are TGTGCCAGCAGTTTTGAACAGAGACCTGGAAACACCATATATTTT. The encoded protein is CASSFEQRPGNTIYF.

The chain links TRBV11-2 to TRBJ2-3, with D perhaps matching TRBD1 (5 bases). This CDR3 has 14 residues. In germline, CDR1 is SGHAT, CDR2 FQNNGV. The V and J ends lost 1 base and 1 base respectively, with 6 bases between them. CDR3 region: CASSLGRGTDTQYF. Written as DNA, the CDR3 is TGTGCCAGCAGCTTAGGCAGGGGCACAGATACGCAGTATTTT.

This clone was found once. The genes are TRBV6-5 and TRBJ1-2, with TRBD1 as a possible D gene (5 bases). Germline CDR1 reads MNHEY; CDR2 reads SVGAGI. V gave up 6 bases and J gave up 4 bases, with 15 bases separating them. The CDR3 is 14 residues long. In DNA form, the CDR3 reads TGTGCCAGCAGACCGGGGGGGACTATCTATGGCTACACCTTC. Residues: CASRPGGTIYGYTF.

The chain has TRBV5-1 and TRBJ2-7; D remains unclear. Germline assignment: CDR1 SGHRS and CDR2 YFSETQ. V lost 5 bases, J lost 1 base, and 16 bases lay in between. This CDR3 is 15 amino acids long. The DNA of the CDR3 is TGCGCCAGCAGGACGGAAGGCCAGGCGTCCTACGAGCAGTACTTC. As protein: CASRTEGQASYEQYF.

The chain couples TRBV5-1 to TRBJ1-1; TRBD1 might be the D (6 bases). Germline CDR1 SGHRS, CDR2 YFSETQ. With 2 bases removed from V and 1 base from J, the gap between germline ends came to 12 bases. The CDR3 totals 15 residues. CDR3: CASSLTGIANTEAFF. The CDR3, as DNA: TGCGCCAGCAGCTTAACAGGGATCGCGAACACTGAAGCTTTCTTT.

V usage is TRBV2 and J usage is TRBJ1-1; D is unresolved. V lost 4 bases, J lost 4 bases, and 7 bases lay in between. The CDR3 contains 12 residues. In germline, CDR1 is SNHLY, CDR2 FYNNEI. The CDR3 region is CASSGEVTEAFF. The CDR3 nucleotides are TGTGCCAGCAGTGGTGAGGTCACTGAAGCTTTCTTT.

This sequence joins TRBV28 and TRBJ2-3; D gene uncertain. Germline-derived CDR1 and CDR2 are MDHEN and SYDVKM. V dropped 5 bases and J dropped 4 bases, with 10 bases sitting between them. The length of the CDR3 is 13 residues. The CDR3 sequence is CASSITGADTQYF. CDR3 DNA sequence: TGTGCCAGCAGTATTACTGGAGCAGATACGCAGTATTTT.